This TCR beta chain was retrieved from a study of cytomegalovirus exposure and HLA in healthy donors. Trimming pared 2 bases from V and 10 bases from J, leaving 14 bases between. Germline V gene lookup returns CDR1 MGHRA and CDR2 YSYEKL. This CDR3 has 13 amino acids. Method: immunoSEQ multiplex PCR; TCRdb's copy keeps in-frame clones and lacks some. The sample consists of 92,000 or so clones, roughly 96% of them appearing once. V is TRBV4-1 and J is TRBJ1-1, with TRBD1 as a possible D gene (6 bases). This receptor was identified in a young man in good health and CMV-seronegative. Input material: PBMCs. As DNA, the CDR3 is TGCGCCAGCAGCCAACTAACAGGGACGGGAGCTTTCTTT. Its translation: CASSQLTGTGAFF.